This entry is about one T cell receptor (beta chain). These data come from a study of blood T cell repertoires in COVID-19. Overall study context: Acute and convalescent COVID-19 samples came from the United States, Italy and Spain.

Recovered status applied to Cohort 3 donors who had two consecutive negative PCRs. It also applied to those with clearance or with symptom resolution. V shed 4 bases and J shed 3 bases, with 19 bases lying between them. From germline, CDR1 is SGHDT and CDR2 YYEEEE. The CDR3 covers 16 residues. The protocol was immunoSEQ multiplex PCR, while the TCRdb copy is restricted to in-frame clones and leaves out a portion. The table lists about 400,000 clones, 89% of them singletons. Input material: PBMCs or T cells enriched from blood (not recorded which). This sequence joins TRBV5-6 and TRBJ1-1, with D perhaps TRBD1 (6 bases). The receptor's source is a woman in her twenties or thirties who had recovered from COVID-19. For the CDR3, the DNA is TGTGCCAGCAGCCCTGTGCGGGGGGCCCTAGACACTGAAGCTTTCTTT. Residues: CASSPVRGALDTEAFF.